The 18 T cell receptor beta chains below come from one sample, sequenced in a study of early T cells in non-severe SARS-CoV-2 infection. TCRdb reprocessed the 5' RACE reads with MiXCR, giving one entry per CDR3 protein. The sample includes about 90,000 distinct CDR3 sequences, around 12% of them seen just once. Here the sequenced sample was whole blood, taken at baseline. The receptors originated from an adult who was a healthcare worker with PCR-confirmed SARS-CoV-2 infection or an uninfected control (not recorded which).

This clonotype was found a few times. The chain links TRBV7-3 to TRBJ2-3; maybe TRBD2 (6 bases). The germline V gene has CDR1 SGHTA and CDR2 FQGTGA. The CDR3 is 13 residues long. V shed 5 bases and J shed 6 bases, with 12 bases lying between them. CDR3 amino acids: CASSHGGTDTQYF. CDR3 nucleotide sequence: TGTGCCAGCAGCCACGGGGGAACGGATACGCAGTATTTT. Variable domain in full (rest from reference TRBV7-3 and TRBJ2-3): GAGVSQTPSNKVTEKGKYVELRCDPISGHTALYWYRQSLGQGPEFLIYFQGTGAADDSGLPNDRFFAVRPEGSVSTLKIQRTERGDSAVYLCASSHGGTDTQYFGPGTRLTVL.

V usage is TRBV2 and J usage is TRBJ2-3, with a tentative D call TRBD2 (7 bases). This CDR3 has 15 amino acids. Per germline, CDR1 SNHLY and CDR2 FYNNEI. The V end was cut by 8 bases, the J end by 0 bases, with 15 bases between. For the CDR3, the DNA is TGTGCCAGCGTCTACGGGGGGCCTAGCACAGATACGCAGTATTTT. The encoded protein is CASVYGGPSTDTQYF. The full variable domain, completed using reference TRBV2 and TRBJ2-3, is EPEVTQTPSHQVTQMGQEVILRCVPISNHLYFYWYRQILGQKVEFLVSFYNNEISEKSEIFDDQFSVERPDGSNFTLKIRSTKLEDSAMYFCASVYGGPSTDTQYFGPGTRLTVL.

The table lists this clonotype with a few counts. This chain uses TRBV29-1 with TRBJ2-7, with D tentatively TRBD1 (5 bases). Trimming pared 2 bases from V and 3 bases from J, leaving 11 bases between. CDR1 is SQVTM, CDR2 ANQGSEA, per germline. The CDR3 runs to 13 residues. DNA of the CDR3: TGCAGCGTTGAAATGGACATCGGCTACGAGCAGTACTTC. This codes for CSVEMDIGYEQYF.

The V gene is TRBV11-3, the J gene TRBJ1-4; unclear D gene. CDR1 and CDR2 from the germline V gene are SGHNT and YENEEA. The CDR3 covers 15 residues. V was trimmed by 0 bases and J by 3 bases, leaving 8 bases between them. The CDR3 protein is CASSLDHRPNEKLFF. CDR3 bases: TGTGCCAGCAGCTTAGATCATAGGCCTAATGAAAAACTGTTTTTT.

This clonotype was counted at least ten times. CDR3 region: CSVEKGLAGQGADTQYF. In nucleotides, the CDR3 is TGCAGCGTTGAAAAAGGACTAGCGGGCCAGGGGGCAGATACGCAGTATTTT. The chain uses TRBV29-1 and TRBJ2-3; TRBD2 matches 11 bases. This CDR3 region has 17 residues. V lost 2 bases, J lost 4 bases, and 11 bases stayed unmatched. The germline V gene has CDR1 SQVTM and CDR2 ANQGSEA.

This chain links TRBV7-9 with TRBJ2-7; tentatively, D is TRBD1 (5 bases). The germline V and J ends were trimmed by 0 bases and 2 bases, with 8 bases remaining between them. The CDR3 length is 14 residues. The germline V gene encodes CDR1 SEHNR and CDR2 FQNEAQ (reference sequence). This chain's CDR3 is CASSLARGTYEQYF. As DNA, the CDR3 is TGTGCCAGCAGCTTAGCAAGGGGAACCTACGAGCAGTACTTC.

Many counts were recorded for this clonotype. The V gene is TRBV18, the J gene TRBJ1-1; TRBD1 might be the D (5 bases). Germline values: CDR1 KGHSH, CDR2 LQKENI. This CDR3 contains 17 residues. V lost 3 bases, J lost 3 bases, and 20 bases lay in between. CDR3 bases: TGTGCCAGCTCACCCACCCAGGGTCTTCTAGGACACACTGAAGCTTTCTTT. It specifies CASSPTQGLLGHTEAFF.

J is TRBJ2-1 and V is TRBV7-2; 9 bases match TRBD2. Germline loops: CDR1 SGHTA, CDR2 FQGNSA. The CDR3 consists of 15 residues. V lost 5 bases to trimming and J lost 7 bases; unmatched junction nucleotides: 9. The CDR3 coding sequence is TGTGCCAGCAGCCAAGGAGGGCTAGCGGGAAATGAGCAGTTCTTC. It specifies CASSQGGLAGNEQFF.

The CDR3 loop is CASSQERLVPGTQYF. The CDR3 DNA is TGTGCCAGCAGCCAAGAACGACTAGTGCCCGGAACCCAGTACTTC. V is TRBV14 and J is TRBJ2-5; possibly TRBD2 for D (6 bases). Germline loops: CDR1 SGHDN, CDR2 FVKESK. V was trimmed by 0 bases and J by 8 bases, leaving 16 bases between them. The CDR3 length is 15 residues. Full variable domain (remainder filled in from reference TRBV14 and TRBJ2-5): EAGVTQFPSHSVIEKGQTVTLRCDPISGHDNLYWYRRVMGKEIKFLLHFVKESKQDESGMPNNRFLAERTGGTYSTLKVQPAELEDSGVYFCASSQERLVPGTQYFGPGTRLLVL.

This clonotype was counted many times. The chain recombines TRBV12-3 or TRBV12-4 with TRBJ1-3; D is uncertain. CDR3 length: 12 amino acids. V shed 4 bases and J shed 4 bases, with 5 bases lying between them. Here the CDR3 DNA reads TGTGCCAGCAGTTCTCCGGGAAACACCATATATTTT. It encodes CASSSPGNTIYF.

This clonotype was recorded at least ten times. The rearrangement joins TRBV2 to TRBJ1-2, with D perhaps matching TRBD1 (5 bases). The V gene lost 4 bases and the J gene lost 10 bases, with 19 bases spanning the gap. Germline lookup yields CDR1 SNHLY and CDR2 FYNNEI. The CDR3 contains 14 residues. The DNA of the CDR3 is TGTGCCAGCAGTGCGGGACGGCCGGCACGAGTCTACACCTTC. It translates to CASSAGRPARVYTF.

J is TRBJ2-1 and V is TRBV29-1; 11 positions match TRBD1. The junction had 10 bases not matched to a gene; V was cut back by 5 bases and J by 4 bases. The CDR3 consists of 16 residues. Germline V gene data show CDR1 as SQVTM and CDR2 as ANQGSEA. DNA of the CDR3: TGCAGCGTTCTGAAGGACAGGGGGCTTCTATACAATGAGCAGTTCTTC. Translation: CSVLKDRGLLYNEQFF.

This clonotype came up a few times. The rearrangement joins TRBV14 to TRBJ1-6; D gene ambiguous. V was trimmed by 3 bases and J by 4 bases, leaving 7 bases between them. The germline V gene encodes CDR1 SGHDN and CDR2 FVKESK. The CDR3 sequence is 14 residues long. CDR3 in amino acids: CASSQTDYNSPLHF. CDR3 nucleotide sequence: TGTGCCAGCAGCCAGACGGATTATAATTCACCCCTCCACTTT.

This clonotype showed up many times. CDR3: CASRRGGSYEQYF. The CDR3 region has the DNA TGTGCCAGCAGAAGGGGTGGCTCCTACGAGCAGTACTTC. The genes are TRBV6-5 and TRBJ2-7; possibly TRBD1 for D (5 bases). CDR1 and CDR2 (germline): MNHEY, SVGAGI. Trimming removed 6 bases at V and 0 bases at J, with 9 bases between. The CDR3 totals 13 residues.

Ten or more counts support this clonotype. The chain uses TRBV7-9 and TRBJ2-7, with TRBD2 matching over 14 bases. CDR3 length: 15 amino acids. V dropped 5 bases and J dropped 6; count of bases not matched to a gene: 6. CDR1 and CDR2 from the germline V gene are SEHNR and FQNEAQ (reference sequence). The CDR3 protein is CASSQGTSGSSEQYF. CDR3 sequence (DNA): TGTGCCAGCAGCCAAGGGACTAGCGGGAGTAGCGAGCAGTACTTC.

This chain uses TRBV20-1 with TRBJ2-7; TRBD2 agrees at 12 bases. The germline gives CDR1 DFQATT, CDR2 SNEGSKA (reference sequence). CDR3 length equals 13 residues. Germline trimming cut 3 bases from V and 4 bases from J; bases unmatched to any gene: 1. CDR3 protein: CSARTSGSYEQYF. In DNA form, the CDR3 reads TGCAGTGCTAGGACTAGCGGGAGTTACGAGCAGTACTTC.

The CDR3 region has the DNA TGTGCCAGCGGTAAACTCGGGATTACTTACGAGCAGTACTTC. Its protein product is CASGKLGITYEQYF. V gene TRBV27 combines with J gene TRBJ2-7; D is perhaps TRBD2 (5 bases). Germline V gene data show CDR1 as MNHEY and CDR2 as SMNVEV (reference sequence). The CDR3 sequence is 14 residues long. Trimming cost V 8 bases and J 4 bases, with 18 bases left between them.

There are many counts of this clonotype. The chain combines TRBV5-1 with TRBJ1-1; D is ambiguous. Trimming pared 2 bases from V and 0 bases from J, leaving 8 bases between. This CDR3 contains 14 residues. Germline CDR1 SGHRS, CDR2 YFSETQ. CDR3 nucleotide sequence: TGCGCCAGCAGCTTCCAGAGCATGAACACTGAAGCTTTCTTT. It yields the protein CASSFQSMNTEAFF.